This T cell receptor beta chain was recorded in a study of cytomegalovirus exposure and HLA in healthy donors. About the research overall: Approximately 180 million T cells yielded 117 million unique TCR beta sequences, as an earlier analysis found. Study results and limitations: Researchers catalogued about 150 TCR beta chains as cytomegalovirus-associated. Some public TCRs appeared in many individuals, while most sequences were rare.

Of note for this clone: The antigen is undetermined.

60 Vbeta and 13 Jbeta primers were used in PCR. Some clones are missing from TCRdb's copy, which holds only in-frame ones; the method was immunoSEQ multiplex PCR. The sample lists a few hundred thousand clones, more than 65% occurring once. Sequenced material: PBMCs. This TCR derives from a woman in her thirties in good health and CMV-seronegative.

CDR3 sequence: CASSGLSGSLGETQYF. The CDR3 DNA reads as TGTGCCAGCAGCGGACTCAGCGGGAGCTTAGGAGAGACCCAGTACTTC. This chain connects TRBV21-1 to TRBJ2-5; the listed D gene, TRBD2, was not tested against the DNA. TRBV21-1 is reported as a pseudogene. This CDR3 has 16 amino acids.